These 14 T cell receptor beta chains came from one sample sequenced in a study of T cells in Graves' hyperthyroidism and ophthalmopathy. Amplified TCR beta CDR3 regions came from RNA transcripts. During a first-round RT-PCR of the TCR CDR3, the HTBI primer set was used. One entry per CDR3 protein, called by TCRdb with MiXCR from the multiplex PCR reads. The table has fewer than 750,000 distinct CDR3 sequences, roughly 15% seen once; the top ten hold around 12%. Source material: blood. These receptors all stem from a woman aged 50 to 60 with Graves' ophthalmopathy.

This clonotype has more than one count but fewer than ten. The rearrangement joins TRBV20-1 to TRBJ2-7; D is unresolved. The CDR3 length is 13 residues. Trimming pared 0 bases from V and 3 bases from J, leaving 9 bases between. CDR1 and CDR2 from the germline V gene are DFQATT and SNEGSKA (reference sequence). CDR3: CSARDRENYEQYF. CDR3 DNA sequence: TGCAGTGCTAGAGACAGAGAGAACTACGAGCAGTACTTC.

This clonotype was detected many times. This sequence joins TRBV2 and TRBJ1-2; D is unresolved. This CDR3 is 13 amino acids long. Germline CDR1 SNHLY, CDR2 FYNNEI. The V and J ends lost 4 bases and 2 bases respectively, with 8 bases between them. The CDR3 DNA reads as TGTGCCAGCAGTGCCACCAGGAACTATGGCTACACCTTC. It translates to CASSATRNYGYTF.

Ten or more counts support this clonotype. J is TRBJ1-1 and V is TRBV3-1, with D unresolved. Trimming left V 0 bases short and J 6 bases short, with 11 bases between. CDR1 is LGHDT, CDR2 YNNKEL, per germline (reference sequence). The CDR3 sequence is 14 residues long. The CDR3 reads CASSQDGGGAEAFF. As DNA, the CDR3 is TGTGCCAGCAGCCAAGATGGAGGTGGGGCTGAAGCTTTCTTT.

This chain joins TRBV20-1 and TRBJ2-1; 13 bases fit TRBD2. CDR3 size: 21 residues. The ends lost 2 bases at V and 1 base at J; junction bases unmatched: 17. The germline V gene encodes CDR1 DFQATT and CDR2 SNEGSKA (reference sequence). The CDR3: CSARWTGRLAGGRTSYNEQFF. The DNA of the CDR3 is TGCAGTGCTAGATGGACAGGGAGACTAGCGGGAGGACGAACTTCCTACAATGAGCAGTTCTTC.

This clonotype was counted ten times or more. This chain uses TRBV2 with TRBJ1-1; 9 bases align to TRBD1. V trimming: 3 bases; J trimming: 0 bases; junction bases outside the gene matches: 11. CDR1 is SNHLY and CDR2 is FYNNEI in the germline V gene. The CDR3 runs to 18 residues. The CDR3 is CASSERGQGIRLNTEAFF. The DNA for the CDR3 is TGTGCCAGCAGTGAGAGGGGACAGGGTATTCGGTTGAACACTGAAGCTTTCTTT.

DNA for the CDR3: TGTGCCAGCAGCCTCCGAGGAGGGGATGGAAACACCATATATTTT. It yields the protein CASSLRGGDGNTIYF. The rearrangement joins TRBV9 to TRBJ1-3, with D tentatively TRBD1 (5 bases). The V end lost 4 bases, the J end lost 3 bases, and 14 bases lay between the germline ends. CDR3 length: 15 residues. The germline CDR1 and CDR2 sequences are SGDLS and YYNGEE.

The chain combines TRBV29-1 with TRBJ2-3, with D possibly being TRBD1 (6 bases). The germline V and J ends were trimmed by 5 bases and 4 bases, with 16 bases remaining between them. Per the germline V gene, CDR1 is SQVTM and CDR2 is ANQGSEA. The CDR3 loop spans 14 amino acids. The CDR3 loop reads CSVNPPGVSDTQYF. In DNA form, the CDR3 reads TGCAGCGTTAATCCCCCAGGGGTGTCAGATACGCAGTATTTT.

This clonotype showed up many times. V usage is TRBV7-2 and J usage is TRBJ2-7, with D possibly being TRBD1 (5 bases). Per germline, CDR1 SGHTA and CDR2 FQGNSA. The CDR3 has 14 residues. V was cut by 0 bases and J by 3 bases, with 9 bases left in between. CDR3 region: CASSLAREIYEQYF. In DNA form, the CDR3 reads TGTGCCAGCAGCTTAGCCAGGGAAATCTACGAGCAGTACTTC. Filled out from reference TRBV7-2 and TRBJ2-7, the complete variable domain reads GAGVSQSPSNKVTEKGKDVELRCDPISGHTALYWYRQSLGQGLEFLIYFQGNSAPDKSGLPSDRFSAERTGGSVSTLTIQRTQQEDSAVYLCASSLAREIYEQYFGPGTRLTVT.

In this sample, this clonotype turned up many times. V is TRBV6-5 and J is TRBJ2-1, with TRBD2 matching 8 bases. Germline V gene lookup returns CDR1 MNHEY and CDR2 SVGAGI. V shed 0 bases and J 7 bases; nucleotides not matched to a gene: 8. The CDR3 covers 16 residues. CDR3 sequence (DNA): TGTGCCAGCAGTTACTCGAGTCCGGGAGGGTGGAATGAGCAGTTCTTC. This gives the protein CASSYSSPGGWNEQFF.

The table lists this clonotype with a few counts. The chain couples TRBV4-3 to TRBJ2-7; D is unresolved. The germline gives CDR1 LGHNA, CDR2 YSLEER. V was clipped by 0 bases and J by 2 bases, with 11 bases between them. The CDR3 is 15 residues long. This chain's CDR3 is CASSQDSLGTYEQYF. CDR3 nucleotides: TGCGCCAGCAGCCAAGATTCACTGGGAACCTACGAGCAGTACTTC.

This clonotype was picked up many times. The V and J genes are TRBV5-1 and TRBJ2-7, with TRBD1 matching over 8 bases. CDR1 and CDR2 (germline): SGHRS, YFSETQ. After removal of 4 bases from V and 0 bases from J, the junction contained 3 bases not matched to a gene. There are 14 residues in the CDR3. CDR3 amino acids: CASSEDRASYEQYF. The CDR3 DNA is TGCGCCAGCAGCGAGGACAGGGCCTCCTACGAGCAGTACTTC.

In DNA form, the CDR3 reads TGTGCCAGCAGCCGACCCACTGAAGCTTTCTTT. Its protein is CASSRPTEAFF. V is TRBV6-2 or TRBV6-3 and J is TRBJ1-1; the D is unclear. Trimming took off 6 bases at V and 4 bases at J, with 6 bases between the two ends. The CDR3 length is 11 residues. CDR1 and CDR2 (germline): MNHEY, SVGEGT.

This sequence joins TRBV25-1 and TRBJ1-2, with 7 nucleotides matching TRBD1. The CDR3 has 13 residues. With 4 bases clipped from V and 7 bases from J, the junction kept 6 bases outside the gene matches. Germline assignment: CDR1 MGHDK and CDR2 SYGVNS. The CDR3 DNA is TGTGCCAGCAGTGGCCGGGACAGCCCTGGCTACACCTTC. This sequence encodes CASSGRDSPGYTF.

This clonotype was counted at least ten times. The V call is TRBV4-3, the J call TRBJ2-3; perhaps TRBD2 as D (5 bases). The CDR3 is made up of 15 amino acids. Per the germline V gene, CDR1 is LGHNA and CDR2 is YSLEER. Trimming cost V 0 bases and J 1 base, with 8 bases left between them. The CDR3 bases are TGCGCCAGCAGCCAAGATCTCGGGGGCACAGATACGCAGTATTTT. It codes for CASSQDLGGTDTQYF.